This entry features one T cell receptor beta chain sequence. CDR3 and TCR beta VDJ profiling relied on genomic DNA as the template. TCRdb itself ran the reads through MiXCR, one entry per CDR3 protein. The sample contains 150,000 to 200,000 distinct CDR3 sequences, 64% of which appear only once. This record comes from a study of CD8+CD57+ T cells in acquired aplastic anemia. V gave up 2 bases and J gave up 0 bases, with 11 bases separating them. CDR1 and CDR2 (germline): SGHRS, YFSETQ. This CDR3 is 15 amino acids long. This chain links TRBV5-1 with TRBJ1-1; D unresolved. The sequenced sample consisted of sorted CD4+, CD8+, or CD8+CD57+ T cells (not recorded which) from PBMCs. This sequence was found in a human donor with severe aplastic anemia or a healthy control (not recorded which). The CDR3 protein is CASSLRPGMNTEAFF. As DNA, the CDR3 is TGCGCCAGCAGCTTACGACCTGGCATGAACACTGAAGCTTTCTTT.